Presented here are 12 T cell receptor beta chains from one specimen sequenced in a study of circulating tumor DNA in untreated peripheral T-cell lymphoma. TCRdb's copy holds only in-frame clones and misses some; the assay was immunoSEQ multiplex PCR. Of around 6,400 clones listed, more than 55% were seen once; the top ten hold about 55%. Specimen: tumor tissue. Receptors originate from a human donor with peripheral T-cell lymphoma.

The chain recombines TRBV18 with TRBJ2-7, with a tentative D call TRBD2 (6 bases). V was trimmed by 3 bases and J by 3 bases, leaving 15 bases between them. CDR1 KGHSH and CDR2 LQKENI come from the germline V gene. The CDR3 spans 15 residues. The CDR3 spells CASSPASVGGYEQYF. The CDR3 DNA sequence: TGTGCCAGCTCACCGGCTAGCGTCGGGGGCTACGAGCAGTACTTC.

The chain links TRBV18 to TRBJ1-1, with D maybe TRBD1 (6 bases). The germline V and J ends were trimmed by 6 bases and 1 base, with 18 bases remaining between them. This CDR3 comprises 16 residues. Germline-derived CDR1 and CDR2 are KGHSH and LQKENI. CDR3 protein: CASSTRWETGNTEAFF. The DNA for the CDR3 is TGTGCCAGCTCTACGCGATGGGAGACAGGGAACACTGAAGCTTTCTTT.

This chain connects TRBV6-8 to TRBJ2-5, with a weak D call TRBD1 (5 bases). The length of the CDR3 is 21 residues. Germline CDR1 is MNHGY and CDR2 is SAAAGT. Trimming took off 0 bases at V and 5 bases at J, with 31 bases between the two ends. In DNA form, the CDR3 reads TGTGCCAGCAGTTACTCGACAACAGTAGGGCGTCCAGGGCGATTTGGTGAGACCCAGTACTTC. It codes for CASSYSTTVGRPGRFGETQYF.

This clone is medium-sized. Different DNA sequences within this sample yield the same CDR3. J is TRBJ2-2 and V is TRBV29-1; 9 bases line up with TRBD2. The CDR3 covers 16 residues. The J segment lost 6 bases and the V segment lost 4 bases, leaving 12 bases of the junction unmatched. In germline, CDR1 is SQVTM, CDR2 ANQGSEA. CDR3 loop: CSVVFLGGGVAGELFF. As DNA, the CDR3 is TGCAGCGTTGTTTTTTTGGGCGGGGGGGTCGCCGGGGAGCTGTTTTTT.

This clone was seen more than once but under ten times. V and J are TRBV19 and TRBJ1-1; D gene uncertain. CDR1 is LNHDA, CDR2 SQIVND, per germline (reference sequence). The CDR3 runs to 14 residues. Between the trimmed V and J ends, which lost 3 bases and 5 bases, there was a span of 13 bases. CDR3 bases: TGTGCCAGTAGTATGTTAAGTGTTACGACTGAAGCTTTCTTT. Protein sequence: CASSMLSVTTEAFF. The full variable domain, completed using reference TRBV19 and TRBJ1-1, is DGGITQSPKYLFRKEGQNVTLSCEQNLNHDAMYWYRQDPGQGLRLIYYSQIVNDFQKGDIAEGYSVSREKKESFPLTVTSAQKNPTAFYLCASSMLSVTTEAFFGQGTRLTVV.

The chain joins TRBV15 to TRBJ2-2; possibly TRBD1 for D (5 bases). CDR1 is LNHNV, CDR2 YYDKDF, per germline (reference sequence). CDR3 size: 14 residues. The V and J ends lost 4 bases and 4 bases respectively, with 10 bases between them. This chain's CDR3 is CATSTRQITGELFF. CDR3 nucleotide sequence: TGTGCCACCAGCACACGACAGATCACCGGGGAGCTGTTTTTT.

This chain connects TRBV18 to TRBJ1-2; D is ambiguous. Trimming removed 6 bases at V and 6 bases at J, with 14 bases between. Germline V CDR1 and CDR2: KGHSH, LQKENI. The CDR3 is 13 amino acids. The CDR3 coding sequence is TGTGCCAGCTCCCAACCGGTGGGAAATGGCTACACCTTC. It is translated as CASSQPVGNGYTF. Full variable domain (remainder filled in from reference TRBV18 and TRBJ1-2): NAGVMQNPRHLVRRRGQEARLRCSPMKGHSHVYWYRQLPEEGLKFMVYLQKENIIDESGMPKERFSAEFPKEGPSILRIQQVVRGDSAAYFCASSQPVGNGYTFGSGTRLTVV.

The chain is built from TRBV6-8 and TRBJ1-1; tentatively, D is TRBD1 (5 bases). Trimming cost V 5 bases and J 13 bases, with 17 bases left between them. This CDR3 has 12 amino acids. Per germline, CDR1 MNHGY and CDR2 SAAAGT. The CDR3 coding sequence is TGTGCCAGCAGTGCCGGTAGGGGCCCTGGTTTCTTT. Protein sequence: CASSAGRGPGFF.

The chain couples TRBV10-3 to TRBJ1-1; D is unclear. Trimming cost V 0 bases and J 6 bases, with 5 bases left between them. CDR1 is ENHRY, CDR2 SYGVKD, per germline. The CDR3 spans 12 residues. This CDR3 is CAISESVSEAFF. Here the CDR3 DNA reads TGTGCCATCAGTGAGTCTGTCTCTGAAGCTTTCTTT.

The sample holds a few counts of this clone. The chain recombines TRBV19 with TRBJ1-2, with D maybe TRBD1 (6 bases). The CDR3 contains 14 residues. In germline, CDR1 is LNHDA, CDR2 SQIVND (reference sequence). V lost 6 bases and J lost 7, with 18 bases in between. As DNA, the CDR3 is TGTGCCAGTAGCCGAGGACAGAGTCTCTCTGGCTACACCTTC. It translates to CASSRGQSLSGYTF.

This chain connects TRBV14 to TRBJ2-3; TRBD2 matches 9 bases. CDR3 length: 15 amino acids. J was trimmed by 6 bases and V by 4 bases; bases with no gene match: 8. CDR1 is SGHDN and CDR2 is FVKESK in the germline V gene. Written as DNA, the CDR3 is TGTGCCAGCAGCCCCCTAAGCGGGGGGCGGGATACGCAGTATTTT. This codes for CASSPLSGGRDTQYF.

The chain links TRBV14 to TRBJ1-1; possibly TRBD1 for D (5 bases). The CDR3 consists of 16 residues. V dropped 1 base and J dropped 2 bases, with 14 bases sitting between them. Germline V gene data show CDR1 as SGHDN and CDR2 as FVKESK. The CDR3: CASSQVLSRVNTEAFF. DNA for the CDR3: TGTGCCAGCAGCCAAGTCCTCTCCAGGGTTAACACTGAAGCTTTCTTT. The full variable domain, its missing parts supplied by reference TRBV14 and TRBJ1-1, is EAGVTQFPSHSVIEKGQTVTLRCDPISGHDNLYWYRRVMGKEIKFLLHFVKESKQDESGMPNNRFLAERTGGTYSTLKVQPAELEDSGVYFCASSQVLSRVNTEAFFGQGTRLTVV.